The subject of this entry is one T cell receptor beta chain. Its antigen is still unknown. TCRdb's table, derived via immunoSEQ multiplex PCR, lists solely in-frame clones and lacks some. Here the sample spans fewer than 80,000 clones, 87% being singletons. The sample comes from a study of OX40 agonist ivuxolimab in advanced cancers. Study-wide points: At 0.1 to 3.0 mg/kg and by week 6, CD4+ and CD8+ T cells in the blood had expanded clonally.

Germline CDR1 SEHNR, CDR2 FQNEAQ (reference sequence). CDR3 size: 17 residues. V lost 4 bases and J lost 0, with 13 bases in between. V usage is TRBV7-9 and J usage is TRBJ1-6; the D is unclear. This TCR came from an adult with an advanced solid tumor such as melanoma, head and neck, liver or kidney cancer. The sequenced sample was CD4+ or CD8+ T cells sorted from blood, obtained in a trial of the OX40 agonist ivuxolimab. In nucleotides, the CDR3 is TGTGCCAGCAGCTCCCTAAGGCCGAGCTCCTATAATTCACCCCTCCACTTT. Amino acids: CASSSLRPSSYNSPLHF. The whole variable domain, remainder taken from reference TRBV7-9 and TRBJ1-6, is DTGVSQNPRHKITKRGQNVTFRCDPISEHNRLYWYRQTLGQGPEFLTYFQNEAQLEKSRLLSDRFSAERPKGSFSTLEIQRTEQGDSAMYLCASSSLRPSSYNSPLHFGNGTRLTVT.